Listed below are T cell receptor beta chains from one sample, sequenced in a study of Ad26.COV2.S vaccination and SARS-CoV-2 variants. The table came from immunoSEQ multiplex PCR; TCRdb's copy has only in-frame clones and leaves some out. The sample includes around 240,000 clones, roughly 90% of them seen just once. The sample consisted of peripheral blood, taken in a trial of Ad26.COV2.S vaccine versus placebo. These receptors originate from a person between 18 and 60 years old who received the Ad26.COV2.S COVID-19 vaccine or a placebo. Each CDR3 is given with its conserved first and last residue. D genes are given only for firm matches. Some rows have no size entry. The others give once, few or many, or a class for an expanded clone.

size,J,D,V,CDR3,DNA
NA,TRBJ2-1,NA,TRBV21-1,CASSKRGLAGGGNEQFF,TGTGCCAGCAGCAAAAGGGGACTAGCGGGAGGGGGCAATGAGCAGTTCTTC
once,TRBJ1-2,NA,TRBV3-1/TRBV3-2,CASSQEGRNYGYTF,TGTGCCAGCAGCCAAGAAGGAAGAAACTATGGCTACACCTTC
NA,TRBJ2-1,NA,TRBV28,CASSLKAGKNEQFF,TGTGCCAGCAGTTTAAAGGCGGGAAAGAATGAGCAGTTCTTC
NA,TRBJ1-2,TRBD1,TRBV6-5,CASSSRQGSGYTF,TGTGCCAGCAGTTCCCGACAGGGAAGTGGCTACACCTTC
NA,TRBJ2-7,NA,TRBV28,CASTLFWDRSYEQYF,TGTGCCAGCACCCTCTTTTGGGACCGATCCTACGAGCAGTACTTC
NA,TRBJ2-1,NA,TRBV5-5,CASSLKASYNEQFF,TGTGCCAGCAGCTTGAAGGCCTCCTACAATGAGCAGTTCTTC
NA,TRBJ1-2,TRBD1,TRBV4-1,CASSQGQGIYGYTF,TGCGCCAGCAGCCAAGGACAGGGAATCTATGGCTACACCTTC
NA,TRBJ2-2,NA,TRBV29-1,CSVEQGYTGELFF,TGCAGCGTTGAACAAGGCTACACCGGGGAGCTGTTTTTT
NA,TRBJ1-1,NA,TRBV18,CASSPSEGLDTEAFF,TGTGCCAGCTCACCCTCCGAGGGGTTAGACACTGAAGCTTTCTTT
NA,TRBJ1-4,TRBD1,TRBV24-1,CATSDEGGALEKLFF,TGTGCCACCAGTGATGAAGGGGGCGCGTTGGAAAAACTGTTTTTT
NA,TRBJ2-1,TRBD2,TRBV6-5,CASSLTSGSFNEQFF,TGTGCCTCTTCCCTGACTAGCGGGAGTTTCAATGAGCAGTTCTTC
NA,TRBJ1-6,TRBD1,TRBV6-4,CASSLDRAGNSPLHF,TGTGCCAGCAGTTTGGACAGGGCCGGTAATTCACCCCTCCACTTT
NA,TRBJ1-6,TRBD1,TRBV28,CASSFRGVGNSPLHF,TGTGCCAGCAGTTTCAGGGGGGTAGGGAATTCACCCCTCCACTTT
NA,TRBJ1-4,NA,TRBV18,CASSPGQGGTNEKLFF,TGTGCCAGCTCACCGGGGCAGGGCGGTACCAATGAAAAACTGTTTTTT
NA,TRBJ2-7,NA,TRBV7-2,CASSLSGGNTYEQYF,TGTGCCAGCAGCTTATCCGGGGGCAATACCTACGAGCAGTACTTC
NA,TRBJ2-7,NA,TRBV27,CASSFGGRGGAYEQYF,TGTGCCAGCAGTTTCGGGGGGAGAGGGGGAGCCTACGAGCAGTACTTC
NA,TRBJ2-5,TRBD2,TRBV29-1,CSVGGVAGVLETQYF,TGCAGCGTGGGTGGGGTAGCGGGGGTATTGGAGACCCAGTACTTC
NA,TRBJ2-2,NA,TRBV29-1,CTRRFLTGELFF,TGCACTAGGCGGTTCCTCACCGGGGAGCTGTTTTTT
NA,TRBJ2-1,TRBD2,TRBV6-5,CASSYPAGGPQFF,TGTGCCAGCAGTTACCCAGCGGGAGGGCCGCAGTTCTTC
NA,TRBJ1-6,NA,TRBV5-1,CASSLGESDNSPLHF,TGCGCCAGCAGCTTGGGGGAGAGCGATAATTCACCCCTCCACTTT
NA,TRBJ1-1,TRBD1,TRBV19,CASSSYRATGTGITEAFF,TGTGCCAGTAGTAGCTACCGCGCCACCGGGACAGGGATCACTGAAGCTTTCTTT
NA,TRBJ2-7,NA,TRBV4-1,CASSQEFPGTSYEQYF,TGCGCCAGCAGCCAAGAGTTCCCGGGGACCTCCTACGAGCAGTACTTC
NA,TRBJ1-1,TRBD1,TRBV19,CASSTGDRFSEAFF,TGTGCCAGTAGTACCGGGGACAGGTTCTCTGAAGCTTTCTTT
NA,TRBJ2-1,TRBD2,TRBV6-5,CASTSGLAGANEQFF,TGTGCCAGCACCTCCGGACTAGCGGGAGCAAATGAGCAGTTCTTC
NA,TRBJ1-2,NA,TRBV19,CASTPGRNYGYTF,TGTGCCAGTACCCCAGGACGGAACTATGGCTACACCTTC